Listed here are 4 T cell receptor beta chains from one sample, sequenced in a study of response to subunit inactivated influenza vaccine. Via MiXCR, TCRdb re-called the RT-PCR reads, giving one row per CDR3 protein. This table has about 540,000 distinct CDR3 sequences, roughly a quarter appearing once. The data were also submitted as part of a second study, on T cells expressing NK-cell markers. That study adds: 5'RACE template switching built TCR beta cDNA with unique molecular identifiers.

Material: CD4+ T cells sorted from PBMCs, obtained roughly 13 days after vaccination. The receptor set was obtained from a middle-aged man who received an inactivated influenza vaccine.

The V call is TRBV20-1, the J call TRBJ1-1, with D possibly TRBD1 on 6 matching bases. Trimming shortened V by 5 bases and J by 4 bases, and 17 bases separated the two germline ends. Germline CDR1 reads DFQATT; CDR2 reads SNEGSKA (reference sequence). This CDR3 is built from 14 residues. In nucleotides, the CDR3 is TGCAGTGCTCAAGGGGGGGCCAGGGTCACTGAAGCTTTCTTT. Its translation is CSAQGGARVTEAFF.

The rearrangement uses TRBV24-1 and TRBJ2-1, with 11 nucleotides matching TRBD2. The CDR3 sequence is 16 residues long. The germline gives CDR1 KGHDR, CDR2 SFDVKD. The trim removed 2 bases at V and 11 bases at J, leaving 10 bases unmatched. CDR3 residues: CATSDSGLAGGGKQFF. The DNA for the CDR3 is TGTGCCACCAGTGATTCTGGGCTAGCGGGGGGCGGTAAGCAGTTCTTC.

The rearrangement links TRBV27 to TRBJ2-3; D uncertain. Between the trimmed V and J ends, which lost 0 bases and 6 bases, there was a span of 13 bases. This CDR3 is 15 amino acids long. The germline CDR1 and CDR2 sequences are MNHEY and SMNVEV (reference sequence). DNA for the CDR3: TGTGCCAGCAGTTTATCGATCTCAGTTCAGGATACGCAGTATTTT. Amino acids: CASSLSISVQDTQYF.

The CDR3 nucleotides are TGTGCCAGCTCACCACGGGGTTCGGCGGGAAATACCAATGAGCAGTTCTTC. Its translation is CASSPRGSAGNTNEQFF. The V and J genes are TRBV18 and TRBJ2-1; D perhaps matches TRBD2 (6 bases). V lost 1 base and J 6 bases, leaving 19 bases between the germline ends. Germline CDR1 reads KGHSH; CDR2 reads LQKENI. This CDR3 comprises 17 residues.